This entry lists 14 T cell receptor beta chains sequenced from one sample in a study of CD8 T cells in ankylosing spondylitis. TCRdb ran MiXCR on the 5' RACE reads and lists one entry per CDR3 protein. The profile shows approximately 140,000 distinct CDR3 sequences, under 45% of them singletons. Sequencing input: synovial fluid, either unsorted or a sorted T cell fraction (not recorded which). These receptors all stem from a male donor with ankylosing spondylitis.

The genes are TRBV6-1 and TRBJ2-7, with D uncertain. CDR1 is MNHNS, CDR2 SASEGT, per germline. CDR3 length: 15 amino acids. The V end lost 7 bases, the J end lost 2 bases, and 18 bases lay between the germline ends. CDR3 residues: CASIATDRRAYEQYF. The DNA of the CDR3 is TGTGCCAGCATTGCAACGGACCGACGGGCCTACGAGCAGTACTTC.

This chain links TRBV4-3 with TRBJ2-7; TRBD2 aligns across 10 bases. There are 17 residues in the CDR3. With 0 bases clipped from V and 4 bases from J, the junction kept 9 bases outside the gene matches. Germline lookup yields CDR1 LGHNA and CDR2 YSLEER. The DNA for the CDR3 is TGCGCCAGCAGCCAAGAGGCCAGCGGGAGGGCCAATTACGAGCAGTACTTC. Translating it yields CASSQEASGRANYEQYF.

This clonotype was found many times. Written as DNA, the CDR3 is TGTGCCAGCAGCTTGGCCTTGGCGGGATACTACAATGAGCAGTTCTTC. The encoded protein is CASSLALAGYYNEQFF. The chain has TRBV5-6 and TRBJ2-1; possible D gene TRBD2, 6 bases. Germline CDR1 SGHDT, CDR2 YYEEEE. The CDR3 sequence is 16 residues long. V shed 0 bases and J shed 3 bases, with 13 bases lying between them.

V is TRBV6-5 and J is TRBJ2-1; 8 bases align to TRBD1. The CDR3 spans 14 residues. CDR1 is MNHEY, CDR2 SVGAGI, per germline. V shed 2 bases, J shed 6 bases, and the junction held 3 bases outside the gene matches. As DNA, the CDR3 is TGTGCCAGCAGTTACGGGACAGGTATCAATGAGCAGTTCTTC. Translation gives CASSYGTGINEQFF.

The genes are TRBV10-3 and TRBJ2-2, with a tentative D call TRBD2 (5 bases). CDR3 length equals 16 residues. Per germline, CDR1 ENHRY and CDR2 SYGVKD. Trimming took 5 bases from V and 0 from J, leaving 13 bases between them. The CDR3 spells CAISPTRRPNTGELFF. In nucleotides, the CDR3 is TGTGCCATCAGTCCAACCCGGAGGCCGAACACCGGGGAGCTGTTTTTT.

The chain employs TRBV6-1 and TRBJ1-2; D unresolved. The ends were cut back, 4 bases at V and 0 bases at J, with 21 bases in the middle. Looked up from germline, CDR1 is MNHNS and CDR2 is SASEGT. CDR3 length: 18 residues. As DNA, the CDR3 is TGTGCCAGCAGTGGAACGAGGGCCTTCACCCTGGCTAACTATGGCTACACCTTC. Amino acid sequence: CASSGTRAFTLANYGYTF.

This clonotype was detected only a few times. One end of the junction is discordant with germline, which a read error may explain. In DNA form, the CDR3 reads TGCAGCCTTGACAGGGGGAGCCTCCTCTACAATGAGCAGTTCTTC. It yields the protein CSLDRGSLLYNEQFF. The chain couples TRBV29-1 to TRBJ2-1; 9 bases agree with TRBD1. Germline V gene sequence: CDR1 SQVTM, CDR2 ANQGSEA. The length of the CDR3 is 15 residues.

The V and J genes are TRBV7-9 and TRBJ2-2, with a weak D call TRBD1 (6 bases). The CDR3 covers 15 residues. V lost 8 bases to trimming and J lost 5 bases, with 18 bases between them. Germline-derived CDR1 and CDR2 are SEHNR and FQNEAQ (reference sequence). Here the CDR3 DNA reads TGTGCCAGCCCGCGGTCAGGGGCCGGAACCGGGGAGCTGTTTTTT. It specifies CASPRSGAGTGELFF.

The V and J genes are TRBV7-9 and TRBJ2-3; TRBD1 matches 7 bases. The CDR3 is 14 residues long. From germline, CDR1 is SEHNR and CDR2 FQNEAQ (reference sequence). V trimming: 8 bases; J trimming: 0 bases; junction bases outside the gene matches: 5. In DNA, the CDR3 is TGTGCCAGCGGGGACAGTACTAGCACAGATACGCAGTATTTT. This gives the protein CASGDSTSTDTQYF. Based on the CDR3 plus reference TRBV7-9 and TRBJ2-3, the full variable domain is DTGVSQNPRHKITKRGQNVTFRCDPISEHNRLYWYRQTLGQGPEFLTYFQNEAQLEKSRLLSDRFSAERPKGSFSTLEIQRTEQGDSAMYLCASGDSTSTDTQYFGPGTRLTVL.

This clonotype was recorded a few times. The J gene is TRBJ1-1, the V gene TRBV12-3 or TRBV12-4; D uncertain. V lost 6 bases to trimming and J lost 1 base, with 9 bases between them. The CDR3 runs 13 residues. CDR3 sequence: CASSSRGNTEAFF. In nucleotides, the CDR3 is TGTGCCAGCAGCTCCCGGGGGAACACTGAAGCTTTCTTT.

This clonotype was seen a handful of times. The V call is TRBV20-1, the J call TRBJ2-7; possible D gene TRBD1, 6 bases. Germline CDR1 DFQATT, CDR2 SNEGSKA (reference sequence). The CDR3 consists of 14 residues. V lost 5 bases and J lost 0, with 14 bases in between. CDR3 region: CSAPTGYPSYEQYF. CDR3 bases: TGCAGTGCTCCAACAGGGTATCCCTCCTACGAGCAGTACTTC.

This clonotype was picked up a small number of times. The chain recombines TRBV27 with TRBJ2-1, with a weak D call TRBD2 (5 bases). This CDR3 contains 14 residues. The germline V gene encodes CDR1 MNHEY and CDR2 SMNVEV (reference sequence). Trimming took off 6 bases at V and 6 bases at J, with 15 bases between the two ends. In DNA form, the CDR3 reads TGTGCCAGCAGATCCCCACGGGAAGTCAATGAGCAGTTCTTC. Residues: CASRSPREVNEQFF.

The chain joins TRBV3-1 to TRBJ2-3; 8 bases are shared with TRBD2. V lost 0 bases, J lost 6 bases, and 8 bases stayed unmatched. The CDR3 runs 16 residues. Germline CDR1 and CDR2: LGHDT and YNNKEL (reference sequence). The DNA of the CDR3 is TGTGCCAGCAGCCAAGATTTAACGGGGGGGCTGGATACGCAGTATTTT. This translates into CASSQDLTGGLDTQYF.

This chain connects TRBV15 to TRBJ2-7; tentatively, D is TRBD2 (5 bases). The CDR3 totals 12 residues. CDR1 is LNHNV and CDR2 is YYDKDF in the germline V gene (reference sequence). V was pared by 3 bases and J by 6 bases, with 9 bases between. CDR3 in DNA: TGTGCCACCAGCAGCGGGGATTTCGAGCAGTACTTC. It is translated as CATSSGDFEQYF.